This T cell receptor (beta chain) comes out of a study of technical replicates of blood from a few donors. There are 13 residues in the CDR3. The germline V gene encodes CDR1 MNHNS and CDR2 SASEGT. J was trimmed by 2 bases and V by 6 bases; bases with no gene match: 3. Repertoires were generated with immunoSEQ multiplex PCR, while TCRdb's copy carries only in-frame clones and drops some. This table holds around 70,000 clones, nearly 98% found once. The sequenced sample consisted of T cells isolated from PBMCs. This receptor was identified in a human donor in good health. V is TRBV6-1 and J is TRBJ2-7; 8 positions match TRBD2. The CDR3 loop reads CASRVAGPYEQYF. CDR3 DNA sequence: TGTGCCAGCAGGGTAGCGGGACCCTACGAGCAGTACTTC.